Listed here are 27 T cell receptor beta chains from one sample, sequenced in a study of T cells in women clearing cervical HPV infection. TCRdb keeps only in-frame clones here, not all; method: immunoSEQ multiplex PCR. The sample totals tens of thousands of clones. Sample: blood buffy coat. These receptors came from a woman between 18 and 75 years old with a cervical HPV16 infection that either progressed to CIN3+ or cleared (not recorded which).

As to this clone: The read ends 3 residues early relative to the CDR3; the germline J gene fills the gap. This sequence joins TRBV15 and TRBJ2-1; 11 bases fit TRBD2. The length of the CDR3 is 16 residues. The trim removed 0 bases at V and 8 bases at J, leaving 6 bases unmatched. Germline CDR1 and CDR2: LNHNV and YYDKDF (reference sequence). The CDR3 sequence: CATSRDLLAGEDEQFF. CDR3 DNA (partial): TGTGCCACCAGCAGAGATTTACTAGCGGGAGAGGATGAG.

A word on this clone: The read finishes 3 residues shy of the CDR3 end, and the germline J gene is used to complete it. The J gene is TRBJ2-3, the V gene TRBV19; perhaps TRBD1 as D (6 bases). Trimming shortened V by 5 bases and J by 4 bases, and 16 bases separated the two germline ends. The germline V gene has CDR1 LNHDA and CDR2 SQIVND (reference sequence). This CDR3 contains 15 residues. Partial CDR3 DNA: TGTGCCAGTAGTGCTATGCCAGGGGCCCCAGATACG. The encoded protein is CASSAMPGAPDT. The entire CDR3 reads CASSAMPGAPDTQYF.

Remarks on this clone: The read ends 3 residues shy of where the CDR3 ends; the end is completed using the germline J gene. The chain uses TRBV30 and TRBJ2-2; TRBD2 agrees at 7 bases. Unmatched junction bases numbered 12, after V lost 6 bases and J lost 5 bases. This CDR3 contains 15 residues. Germline V gives CDR1 GTSNPN, CDR2 SVGIG (reference sequence). The CDR3 region is CACTAGLTGTGELFF. The covered CDR3 bases are TGTGCCTGCACCGCGGGACTAACGGGGACCGGGGAG.

Points on this clone: The read gets to within 3 residues of the CDR3 end, and the germline J gene fills in the rest. This chain links TRBV20-1 with TRBJ2-1; TRBD1 matches at 10 bases. The CDR3 covers 15 residues. CDR1 and CDR2 from the germline V gene are DFQATT and SNEGSKA (reference sequence). Unmatched junction bases numbered 11, after V lost 3 bases and J lost 9 bases. Partial CDR3 DNA: TGCAGTGCTAGTACCGGGACAGGGGCTTTTAGTGAG. Translated, it gives CSASTGTGAFSE. The whole CDR3 sequence is CSASTGTGAFSEQFF.

Details on this clone: The read terminates 3 residues ahead of where the CDR3 ends, so the germline J gene completes it. The V call is TRBV20-1, the J call TRBJ2-3; 10 bases align to TRBD1. CDR1 DFQATT and CDR2 SNEGSKA come from the germline V gene (reference sequence). Unmatched junction bases numbered 8, after V lost 5 bases and J lost 0 bases. This CDR3 has 16 residues. CDR3 DNA (partial): TGCAGTGCTCGCCCCGGGACAGGGGACAGCACAGATACG. Translated: CSARPGTGDSTDT. The CDR3 in its entirety is CSARPGTGDSTDTQYF.

Comment on this clone: The read halts 3 residues ahead of the CDR3 end, with the missing end drawn from the germline J gene. V is TRBV24-1 and J is TRBJ2-5; D not resolved. Germline V gives CDR1 KGHDR, CDR2 SFDVKD. This CDR3 is 13 amino acids long. The V end was cut by 4 bases, the J end by 3 bases, with 8 bases between. CDR3 DNA (partial): TGTGCCACCAGTGACCACACCGAAGAGACC. Its protein product is CATSDHTEET. The full CDR3 is CATSDHTEETQYF.

A remark on this clone: The DNA ends 3 residues before the CDR3 does, and the rest of the CDR3 is filled in from the germline J gene. The chain employs TRBV29-1 and TRBJ1-2; 10 nucleotides match TRBD1. Trimming at V came to 5 bases and at J to 7 bases, leaving 7 bases not matched to a gene. The CDR3 length is 13 residues. CDR1 and CDR2 from the germline V gene are SQVTM and ANQGSEA. The CDR3 sequence: CSVSTGGLGGYTF. CDR3 bases read: TGCAGCGTTTCGACAGGGGGCTTGGGTGGC.

In the case of this clone: The sequenced fragment ends 3 residues before the CDR3 boundary, so the rest is inferred from the germline J gene. V and J are TRBV12-3 or TRBV12-4 and TRBJ2-7; 8 nucleotides line up with TRBD2. CDR3 length: 16 amino acids. V was clipped by 4 bases and J by 2 bases; unmatched bases: 10. The part of the CDR3 DNA that was read is TGTGCCAGCAGTTCCCGGACTAGCCCGTTAACCTACGAG. It yields the protein CASSSRTSPLTYE. The whole CDR3 protein is CASSSRTSPLTYEQYF.

Concerning this clone: Read coverage stops 3 residues before the CDR3 terminus; the germline J gene supplies the remainder. This chain connects TRBV13 to TRBJ2-3; 16 nucleotides align to TRBD2. Germline assignment: CDR1 PRHDT and CDR2 FYEKMQ (reference sequence). The CDR3 is 16 amino acids. CDR3 in amino acids: CASSPPTGTSGRAQYF. The sequenced part of the CDR3 DNA is TGTGCCAGCAGCCCCCCAACCGGGACTAGCGGGAGGGCG. Together with reference TRBV13 and TRBJ2-3, the CDR3 gives the full variable domain: AAGVIQSPRHLIKEKRETATLKCYPIPRHDTVYWYQQGPGQDPQFLISFYEKMQSDKGSIPDRFSAQQFSDYHSELNMSSLELGDSALYFCASSPPTGTSGRAQYFGPGTRLTVL.

Concerning this clone: The read comes to an end 3 residues before the CDR3 does, leaving the germline J gene to fill in the end. This sample includes further DNA sequences coding for the same CDR3. The rearrangement uses TRBV19 and TRBJ1-1, with a possible D match to TRBD1 (5 bases). CDR3 length: 13 residues. Trimming took 6 bases from V and 5 from J, leaving 13 bases between them. Germline V gene sequence: CDR1 LNHDA, CDR2 SQIVND (reference sequence). CDR3 in amino acids: CASSAQKGTEAFF. The DNA read from the CDR3 is TGTGCCAGTAGCGCCCAAAAGGGGACTGAA.

Comment on this clone: The missing CDR3 end, 3 residues past where the read stops, is filled in from the germline J gene. V and J are TRBV5-5 and TRBJ1-5; 10 positions match TRBD1. The CDR3 loop spans 14 amino acids. Germline CDR1 SGHKS, CDR2 YYEKEE (reference sequence). CDR3 region: CASSFTGTGDPQHF. CDR3 DNA, as far as it was read: TGTGCCAGCAGCTTCACCGGGACAGGGGACCCC.

As concerns this clone: Coverage ceases 3 residues before the CDR3 finishes, and the germline J gene fills in the end. V and J are TRBV5-6 and TRBJ1-2; 8 bases agree with TRBD1. Germline loops: CDR1 SGHDT, CDR2 YYEEEE. There are 14 residues in the CDR3. The J segment lost 4 bases and the V segment lost 2 bases, leaving 4 bases of the junction unmatched. The CDR3 protein is CASSLVDRAYGYTF. The CDR3 bases that were read are TGTGCCAGCAGCTTAGTGGACAGGGCCTATGGC.

This clone is labeled medium-sized based on frequency. The CDR3 bases that were read are TGTGCCAGTAGTATCCCGGGGAGGAGT. Amino acid sequence: CASSIPGRS. The entire CDR3 protein reads CASSIPGRSQYF. The rearrangement uses TRBV19 and TRBJ2-4; D may be TRBD2 (6 bases). The read comes to an end 3 residues before the CDR3 does, leaving the germline J gene to fill in the end. Germline CDR1 reads LNHDA; CDR2 reads SQIVND (reference sequence). This CDR3 spans 12 amino acids. The full variable domain, with the rest looked up from reference TRBV19 and TRBJ2-4, is DGGITQSPKYLFRKEGQNVTLSCEQNLNHDAMYWYRQDPGQGLRLIYYSQIVNDFQKGDIAEGYSVSREKKESFPLTVTSAQKNPTAFYLCASSIPGRSQYFGAGTRLSVL.

Worth noting for this clone: The read stops 3 residues short of the end of the CDR3; the missing end is completed from the germline J gene. The chain combines TRBV5-1 with TRBJ2-5, with 14 bases aligning to TRBD2. The V gene's germline CDR1 is SGHRS and CDR2 YFSETQ. V gave up 4 bases and J gave up 5 bases; unmatched junction bases: 10. The CDR3 has 17 residues. CDR3 sequence reads: CASSPGLAGVIMETQYF. The DNA read from the CDR3 is TGCGCCAGCAGCCCGGGACTAGCGGGAGTAATTATGGAGACC. The full variable domain, with the rest looked up from reference TRBV5-1 and TRBJ2-5, is KAGVTQTPRYLIKTRGQQVTLSCSPISGHRSVSWYQQTPGQGLQFLFEYFSETQRNKGNFPGRFSGRQFSNSRSEMNVSTLELGDSALYLCASSPGLAGVIMETQYFGPGTRLLVL.

Concerning this clone itself: The read ends 3 residues shy of where the CDR3 ends; the end is completed using the germline J gene. V gene TRBV5-1 combines with J gene TRBJ1-4; TRBD1 agrees at 7 bases. Germline V gene sequence: CDR1 SGHRS, CDR2 YFSETQ. The CDR3 runs to 16 residues. Trimming at V came to 1 base and at J to 8 bases, leaving 11 bases not matched to a gene. The CDR3 loop is CASSLTVSVTGEKLFF. The sequenced CDR3 bases are TGCGCCAGCAGCTTGACAGTCTCCGTGACAGGGGAAAAA.

As regards this clone: At one end the junction does not follow the germline gene, possibly because of a read error. The CDR3 extends 3 residues past the end of the read, so its final part is completed from the germline J gene. This sequence joins TRBV4-2 and TRBJ2-7; 9 bases line up with TRBD1. The CDR3 is 15 residues long. The germline gives CDR1 LGHNA, CDR2 YNFKEQ. The part of the CDR3 DNA that was read is TGCGCCAGCAGCCAGTCTTCGGGACAGGGCTACGAG. Its protein product is CASSQSSGQGYE. The CDR3 as a whole reads CASSQSSGQGYEQYF.

A note on this clone: Read coverage stops 3 residues before the CDR3 terminus; the germline J gene supplies the remainder. The gene calls are TRBV19 and TRBJ1-2, with D hard to call. Between the trimmed V and J ends, which lost 3 bases and 7 bases, there was a span of 9 bases. Per germline, CDR1 LNHDA and CDR2 SQIVND (reference sequence). The CDR3 contains 12 residues. CDR3 bases read: TGTGCCAGTAGTATGTTGGCCTTTGGC. Translation: CASSMLAFG. The CDR3 in full is CASSMLAFGYTF.

A note on this clone: The read ends 3 residues shy of where the CDR3 ends; the end is completed using the germline J gene. This rearrangement joins TRBV2 to TRBJ1-4; 9 positions agree with TRBD1. The CDR3 sequence is 16 residues long. J was trimmed by 8 bases and V by 5 bases; bases with no gene match: 12. Germline assignment: CDR1 SNHLY and CDR2 FYNNEI. CDR3 DNA (partial): TGTGCCAGCAGTCTCGACAGGGGGTCGAGTGGGGAAAAA. Translated: CASSLDRGSSGEK. Given in full, the CDR3 is CASSLDRGSSGEKLFF.

Comment on this clone: The read ends 3 residues shy of where the CDR3 ends; the end is completed using the germline J gene. This sequence joins TRBV6-2 or TRBV6-3 and TRBJ2-7; tentative D call: TRBD1 (6 bases). This CDR3 spans 15 amino acids. The germline CDR1 and CDR2 sequences are MNHEY and SVGEGT. The V end was cut by 8 bases, the J end by 6 bases, with 23 bases between. CDR3 residues: CASLWGPGSSPEQYF. Incomplete CDR3 DNA: TGTGCCAGCCTCTGGGGGCCGGGCAGCTCTCCCGAG.

As regards this clone: The read stops 3 residues short of the end of the CDR3; the missing end is completed from the germline J gene. This chain joins TRBV2 and TRBJ2-3, with D possibly matching TRBD2 (6 bases). V lost 8 bases to trimming and J lost 3 bases, with 15 bases between them. The CDR3 loop spans 14 amino acids. CDR1 is SNHLY and CDR2 is FYNNEI in the germline V gene. The sequenced CDR3 bases are TGTGCCAGCCGCCCCGGGGGAACGACAGATACG. Translating gives CASRPGGTTDT. The entire CDR3 reads CASRPGGTTDTQYF.

On this clone itself: Coverage ceases 3 residues before the CDR3 finishes, and the germline J gene fills in the end. V is TRBV4-1 and J is TRBJ1-1, with D perhaps matching TRBD1 (5 bases). Trimming stripped 5 bases from V and 0 bases from J, with 16 bases between. Germline V gives CDR1 MGHRA, CDR2 YSYEKL. This CDR3 has 16 residues. The CDR3 DNA, read in part, is TGCGCCAGCAGCGGGAGAAGACAGACAATGAACACTGAA. It translates to CASSGRRQTMNTE. The whole CDR3 sequence reads CASSGRRQTMNTEAFF.

A word on this clone: The read finishes 3 residues shy of the CDR3 end, and the germline J gene is used to complete it. The V call is TRBV5-8, the J call TRBJ1-6, with D uncertain. Trimming stripped 4 bases from V and 7 bases from J, with 12 bases between. CDR1 and CDR2 from the germline V gene are SGHTS and YDEGEE. CDR3 length equals 14 residues. CDR3 loop: CASSLRSGNSPLHF. The DNA read from the CDR3 is TGTGCCAGCAGCCTCAGGAGCGGAAATTCACCC.

Turning to this clone: The read finishes 3 residues shy of the CDR3 end, and the germline J gene is used to complete it. The chain has TRBV6-1 and TRBJ1-2; D uncertain. V lost 1 base to trimming and J lost 3 bases, with 12 bases between them. This CDR3 contains 15 residues. CDR1 MNHNS and CDR2 SASEGT come from the germline V gene. The DNA read from the CDR3 is TGTGCCAGCAGTGAAGATGACGCCCGGGACTATGGC. This codes for CASSEDDARDYG. The full CDR3 is CASSEDDARDYGYTF.

On this clone: Read data end 3 residues before the CDR3 end; the end is taken from the germline J gene. V usage is TRBV2 and J usage is TRBJ1-4; 7 positions match TRBD1. Germline V CDR1 and CDR2: SNHLY, FYNNEI. V gave up 9 bases and J gave up 5 bases; unmatched junction bases: 9. This CDR3 is built from 14 residues. This CDR3 is CASGEQGINEKLFF. The part of the CDR3 DNA that was read is TGTGCCAGTGGAGAACAGGGGATAAATGAAAAA.

Notes on this clone: The CDR3 end is not reached by the read, which stops 3 residues before it; the germline J gene fills it in. The chain has TRBV19 and TRBJ1-6; D is unresolved. Germline loops: CDR1 LNHDA, CDR2 SQIVND (reference sequence). The CDR3 loop spans 13 amino acids. The CDR3 reads CASSLGQVGALHF. The CDR3 bases that were read are TGTGCCAGTAGTCTTGGCCAGGTCGGGGCC.

On this clone: The sequence runs out 3 residues before the end of the CDR3; the remainder is reconstructed from the germline J gene. The V call is TRBV14, the J call TRBJ1-3, with D maybe TRBD1 (6 bases). Between the trimmed V and J ends, which lost 0 bases and 0 bases, there was a span of 12 bases. The CDR3 runs 17 residues. The V gene's germline CDR1 is SGHDN and CDR2 FVKESK. CDR3 DNA, as far as it was read: TGTGCCAGCAGCCAAGACGACAGGAGGATCTCTGGAAACACC. This encodes CASSQDDRRISGNT. The entire CDR3 protein reads CASSQDDRRISGNTIYF. Using reference TRBV14 and TRBJ1-3 for the parts outside the CDR3, the full variable domain is EAGVTQFPSHSVIEKGQTVTLRCDPISGHDNLYWYRRVMGKEIKFLLHFVKESKQDESGMPNNRFLAERTGGTYSTLKVQPAELEDSGVYFCASSQDDRRISGNTIYFGEGSWLTVV.

Regarding this clone: The read ends 3 residues shy of where the CDR3 ends; the end is completed using the germline J gene. This chain uses TRBV20-1 with TRBJ2-1; D remains ambiguous. The germline CDR1 and CDR2 sequences are DFQATT and SNEGSKA (reference sequence). CDR3 length: 13 amino acids. The V gene lost 2 bases and the J gene lost 3 bases, with 8 bases spanning the gap. The DNA read from the CDR3 is TGCAGTGCTAGACGTCCTAGCTACAATGAG. Its translation is CSARRPSYNE. The whole CDR3 is CSARRPSYNEQFF.